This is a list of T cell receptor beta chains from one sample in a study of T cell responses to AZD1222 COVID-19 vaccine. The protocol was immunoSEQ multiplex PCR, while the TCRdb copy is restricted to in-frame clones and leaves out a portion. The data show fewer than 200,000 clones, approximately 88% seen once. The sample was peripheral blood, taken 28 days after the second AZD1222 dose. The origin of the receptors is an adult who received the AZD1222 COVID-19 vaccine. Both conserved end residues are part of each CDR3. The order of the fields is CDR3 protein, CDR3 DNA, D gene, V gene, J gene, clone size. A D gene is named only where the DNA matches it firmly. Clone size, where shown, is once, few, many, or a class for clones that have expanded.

CDR3 protein: CASSSRLYGYTF
CDR3 DNA: TGTGCCAGCAGTAGTCGGCTCTATGGCTACACCTTC
D gene: NA
V gene: TRBV2
J gene: TRBJ1-2
clone size: NA

CDR3 protein: CASSLGQRSWETQYF
CDR3 DNA: TGCGCCAGCAGCCTGGGACAGCGATCCTGGGAGACCCAGTACTTC
D gene: TRBD1
V gene: TRBV5-1
J gene: TRBJ2-5
clone size: NA

CDR3 protein: CASSIGQPRDRTQYF
CDR3 DNA: TGTGCCAGTAGTATCGGACAGCCAAGAGACCGGACCCAGTACTTC
D gene: NA
V gene: TRBV19
J gene: TRBJ2-5
clone size: NA

CDR3 protein: CASSLPGVMNTEAFF
CDR3 DNA: TGCGCCAGCAGCTTACCAGGGGTTATGAACACTGAAGCTTTCTTT
D gene: NA
V gene: TRBV5-1
J gene: TRBJ1-1
clone size: NA

CDR3 protein: CASKGDRSGNQPQHF
CDR3 DNA: TGTGCCAGTAAAGGGGACAGGTCCGGGAATCAGCCCCAGCATTTT
D gene: TRBD1
V gene: TRBV19
J gene: TRBJ1-5
clone size: NA

CDR3 protein: CASSGASEQYF
CDR3 DNA: TGTGCCAGCAGCGGTGCGTCCGAGCAGTACTTC
D gene: NA
V gene: TRBV7-9
J gene: TRBJ2-7
clone size: once

CDR3 protein: CASSQEQKLGYTF
CDR3 DNA: TGCGCCAGCAGCCAAGAACAGAAGCTGGGCTACACCTTC
D gene: NA
V gene: TRBV4-3
J gene: TRBJ1-2
clone size: NA

CDR3 protein: CASSGGYGYTF
CDR3 DNA: TGTGCCAGCAGCGGGGGGTATGGCTACACCTTC
D gene: NA
V gene: TRBV3-1/TRBV3-2
J gene: TRBJ1-2
clone size: NA

CDR3 protein: CASSPRLAGDVRGHEQYF
CDR3 DNA: TGCGCCAGCAGTCCCCGATTAGCGGGGGACGTCCGAGGCCACGAGCAGTACTTC
D gene: TRBD2
V gene: TRBV10-2
J gene: TRBJ2-7
clone size: NA

CDR3 protein: CASSRTRGTYNSPLHF
CDR3 DNA: TGTGCCAGCTCGCGAACCAGGGGAACCTATAATTCACCCCTCCACTTT
D gene: NA
V gene: TRBV18
J gene: TRBJ1-6
clone size: NA

CDR3 protein: CATQRGIRNGEQFF
CDR3 DNA: TGTGCCACCCAGAGGGGAATTCGAAATGGAGAGCAGTTCTTC
D gene: NA
V gene: TRBV3-1/TRBV3-2
J gene: TRBJ2-1
clone size: few

CDR3 protein: CASRPGGPYSNQPQHF
CDR3 DNA: TGTGCCAGCAGACCAGGGGGTCCCTATAGCAATCAGCCCCAGCATTTT
D gene: TRBD1
V gene: TRBV27
J gene: TRBJ1-5
clone size: NA

CDR3 protein: CASSPPEGTGANVLTF
CDR3 DNA: TGTGCCAGCTCACCACCCGAGGGTACTGGGGCCAACGTCCTGACTTTC
D gene: NA
V gene: TRBV18
J gene: TRBJ2-6
clone size: once

CDR3 protein: CASSLGSWLTFGETQYF
CDR3 DNA: TGCGCCAGCAGCTTGGGGTCGTGGTTGACTTTCGGAGAGACCCAGTACTTC
D gene: NA
V gene: TRBV5-1
J gene: TRBJ2-5
clone size: NA

CDR3 protein: CASSYGSQGYEQYF
CDR3 DNA: TGTGCCAGCAGTTACGGTTCCCAGGGATACGAGCAGTACTTC
D gene: NA
V gene: TRBV6-2/TRBV6-3
J gene: TRBJ2-7
clone size: NA

CDR3 protein: CASSLTGLQETQYF
CDR3 DNA: TGTGCCAGCAGCTTAACAGGGCTACAAGAGACCCAGTACTTC
D gene: NA
V gene: TRBV11-2
J gene: TRBJ2-5
clone size: NA

CDR3 protein: CASQRDFPGKNTIYF
CDR3 DNA: TGTGCCAGCCAGCGAGACTTTCCAGGAAAGAACACCATATATTTT
D gene: NA
V gene: TRBV6-5
J gene: TRBJ1-3
clone size: NA

CDR3 protein: CASTSFDPLMNTEAFF
CDR3 DNA: TGTGCCAGCACCTCGTTCGACCCCCTAATGAACACTGAAGCTTTCTTT
D gene: NA
V gene: TRBV2
J gene: TRBJ1-1
clone size: NA

CDR3 protein: CASHNQPQHF
CDR3 DNA: TGTGCCAGCCACAACCAGCCCCAGCATTTT
D gene: NA
V gene: TRBV21-1
J gene: TRBJ1-5
clone size: NA

CDR3 protein: CASSLGGINYGYTF
CDR3 DNA: TGTGCCAGCAGCTTAGGGGGCATTAACTATGGCTACACCTTC
D gene: NA
V gene: TRBV7-2
J gene: TRBJ1-2
clone size: NA

CDR3 protein: CASGPTGNNQPQHF
CDR3 DNA: TGTGCTAGTGGACCGACAGGCAACAATCAGCCCCAGCATTTT
D gene: NA
V gene: TRBV12-5
J gene: TRBJ1-5
clone size: NA

CDR3 protein: CASISGSGETEAFF
CDR3 DNA: TGCGCCAGCATTTCGGGTTCAGGGGAAACTGAAGCTTTCTTT
D gene: NA
V gene: TRBV10-2
J gene: TRBJ1-1
clone size: NA

CDR3 protein: CASSQVARLAYEQYF
CDR3 DNA: TGTGCCAGCAGCCAAGTAGCGCGACTAGCCTACGAGCAGTACTTC
D gene: NA
V gene: TRBV4-2
J gene: TRBJ2-7
clone size: NA

CDR3 protein: CASSQTGLSNQPQHF
CDR3 DNA: TGTGCCAGCAGCCAGACAGGGTTGAGCAATCAGCCCCAGCATTTT
D gene: TRBD1
V gene: TRBV3-1/TRBV3-2
J gene: TRBJ1-5
clone size: NA

CDR3 protein: CAWMGHGYTF
CDR3 DNA: TGTGCCTGGATGGGACACGGCTACACCTTC
D gene: NA
V gene: TRBV30
J gene: TRBJ1-2
clone size: once

CDR3 protein: CASGSPSGLAGGEQYF
CDR3 DNA: TGTGCTAGTGGCTCCCCTTCCGGACTAGCGGGGGGCGAGCAGTACTTC
D gene: TRBD2
V gene: TRBV12-5
J gene: TRBJ2-7
clone size: NA

CDR3 protein: CASSVETGDNEQFF
CDR3 DNA: TGCGCCAGCAGTGTAGAGACAGGGGACAATGAGCAGTTCTTC
D gene: TRBD1
V gene: TRBV10-1
J gene: TRBJ2-1
clone size: once

CDR3 protein: CASSLVNNEQFF
CDR3 DNA: TGTGCCAGCAGCTTAGTGAACAATGAGCAGTTCTTC
D gene: NA
V gene: TRBV7-9
J gene: TRBJ2-1
clone size: NA

CDR3 protein: CASSVHWDRGREKLFF
CDR3 DNA: TGTGCCAGCAGCGTACATTGGGACAGGGGGAGGGAAAAACTGTTTTTT
D gene: TRBD1
V gene: TRBV9
J gene: TRBJ1-4
clone size: once

CDR3 protein: CASSLETGTYEQYF
CDR3 DNA: TGCGCCAGCAGCTTAGAGACGGGGACCTACGAGCAGTACTTC
D gene: NA
V gene: TRBV5-1
J gene: TRBJ2-7
clone size: NA

CDR3 protein: CASSLKGRDRGRNEGSYEQYF
CDR3 DNA: TGTGCCAGCAGTTTGAAAGGCCGGGACAGGGGGCGCAACGAGGGGTCCTACGAGCAGTACTTC
D gene: TRBD1
V gene: TRBV27
J gene: TRBJ2-7
clone size: once

CDR3 protein: CARTATGSYVNSYEQYF
CDR3 DNA: TGCGCCAGAACGGCGACAGGTTCCTACGTGAATTCCTACGAGCAGTACTTC
D gene: NA
V gene: TRBV10-1
J gene: TRBJ2-7
clone size: NA

CDR3 protein: CASSERGGPLETQYF
CDR3 DNA: TGTGCCAGCAGTGAGCGGGGGGGGCCCCTAGAGACCCAGTACTTC
D gene: TRBD2
V gene: TRBV2
J gene: TRBJ2-5
clone size: NA

CDR3 protein: CASSSSGTANSPLHF
CDR3 DNA: TGTGCCAGCAGTTCCTCCGGGACAGCGAATTCACCCCTCCACTTT
D gene: TRBD1
V gene: TRBV25-1
J gene: TRBJ1-6
clone size: NA

CDR3 protein: CASSLAAGGPNTQYF
CDR3 DNA: TGTGCCAGCAGCTTGGCGGCGGGGGGGCCTAATACGCAGTATTTT
D gene: TRBD2
V gene: TRBV5-6
J gene: TRBJ2-3
clone size: NA

CDR3 protein: CASSQDTGEHNQPQHF
CDR3 DNA: TGCGCCAGCAGCCAAGACACGGGGGAACACAATCAGCCCCAGCATTTT
D gene: NA
V gene: TRBV4-1
J gene: TRBJ1-5
clone size: NA

CDR3 protein: CASSHRDSYEQYF
CDR3 DNA: TGCGCCAGCAGCCACAGGGACAGCTACGAGCAGTACTTC
D gene: TRBD1
V gene: TRBV4-1
J gene: TRBJ2-7
clone size: NA

CDR3 protein: CASSLGRDEQFF
CDR3 DNA: TGTGCCAGCAGCTTAGGACGAGATGAGCAGTTCTTC
D gene: NA
V gene: TRBV7-9
J gene: TRBJ2-1
clone size: medium-sized

CDR3 protein: CASGSPDRDAEPNYGYTF
CDR3 DNA: TGTGCTAGTGGCTCCCCTGACAGGGACGCAGAACCTAACTATGGCTACACCTTC
D gene: TRBD1
V gene: TRBV12-5
J gene: TRBJ1-2
clone size: NA

CDR3 protein: CSAGSKGVMNTEAFF
CDR3 DNA: TGCAGCGCCGGGAGTAAGGGGGTGATGAACACTGAAGCTTTCTTT
D gene: NA
V gene: TRBV29-1
J gene: TRBJ1-1
clone size: NA

CDR3 protein: CAISEAAYEQYF
CDR3 DNA: TGTGCCATCAGTGAGGCAGCCTACGAGCAGTACTTC
D gene: NA
V gene: TRBV10-3
J gene: TRBJ2-7
clone size: NA

CDR3 protein: CASSLMTGGQPQHF
CDR3 DNA: TGTGCCAGCAGCTTAATGACCGGGGGCCAGCCCCAGCATTTT
D gene: NA
V gene: TRBV7-2
J gene: TRBJ1-5
clone size: NA

CDR3 protein: CASSQGHPAPYGYTF
CDR3 DNA: TGCGCCAGCAGCCAAGGGCACCCCGCACCCTATGGCTACACCTTC
D gene: NA
V gene: TRBV4-3
J gene: TRBJ1-2
clone size: NA